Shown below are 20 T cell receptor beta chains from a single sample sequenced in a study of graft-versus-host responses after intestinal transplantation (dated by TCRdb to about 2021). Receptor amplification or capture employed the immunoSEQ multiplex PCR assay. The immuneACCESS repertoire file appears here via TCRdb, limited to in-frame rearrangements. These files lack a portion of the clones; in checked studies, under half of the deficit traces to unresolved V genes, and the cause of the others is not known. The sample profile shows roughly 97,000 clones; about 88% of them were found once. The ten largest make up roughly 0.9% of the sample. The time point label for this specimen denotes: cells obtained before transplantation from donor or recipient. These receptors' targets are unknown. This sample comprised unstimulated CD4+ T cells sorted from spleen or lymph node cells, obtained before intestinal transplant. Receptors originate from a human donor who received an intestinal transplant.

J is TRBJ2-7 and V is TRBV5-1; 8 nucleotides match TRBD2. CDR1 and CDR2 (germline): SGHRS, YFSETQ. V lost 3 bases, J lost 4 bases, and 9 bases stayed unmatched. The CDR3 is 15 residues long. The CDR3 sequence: CASSWAFSGNYEQYF. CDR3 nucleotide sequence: TGCGCCAGCAGCTGGGCTTTTAGCGGGAATTACGAGCAGTACTTC.

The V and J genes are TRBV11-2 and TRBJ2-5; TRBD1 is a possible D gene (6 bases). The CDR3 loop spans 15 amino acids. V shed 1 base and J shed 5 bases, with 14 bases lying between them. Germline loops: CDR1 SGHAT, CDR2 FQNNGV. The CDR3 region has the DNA TGTGCCAGCAGCTTAGGTGCTTCCAGGGGTGAGACCCAGTACTTC. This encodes CASSLGASRGETQYF.

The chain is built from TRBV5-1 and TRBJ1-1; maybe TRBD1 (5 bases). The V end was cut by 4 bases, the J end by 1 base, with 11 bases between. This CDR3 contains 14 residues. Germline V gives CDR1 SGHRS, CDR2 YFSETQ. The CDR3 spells CASSVQEKNTEAFF. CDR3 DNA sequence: TGCGCCAGCAGCGTACAGGAGAAGAACACTGAAGCTTTCTTT.

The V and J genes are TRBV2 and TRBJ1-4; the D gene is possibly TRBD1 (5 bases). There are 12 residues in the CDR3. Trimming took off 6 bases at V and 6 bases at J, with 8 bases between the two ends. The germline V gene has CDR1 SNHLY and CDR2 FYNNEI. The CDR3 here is CASRGDDEKLFF. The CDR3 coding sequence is TGTGCCAGCAGAGGGGATGATGAAAAACTGTTTTTT.

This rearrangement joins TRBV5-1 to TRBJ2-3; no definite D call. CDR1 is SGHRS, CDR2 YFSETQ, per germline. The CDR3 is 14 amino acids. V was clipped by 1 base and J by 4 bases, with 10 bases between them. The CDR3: CASSLTVGADTQYF. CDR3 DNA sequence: TGCGCCAGCAGCTTGACGGTTGGGGCAGATACGCAGTATTTT.

CDR3 sequence: CAWSSGTAKNIQYF. In DNA form, the CDR3 reads TGTGCCTGGAGTTCCGGGACAGCCAAAAACATTCAGTACTTC. The V and J genes are TRBV30 and TRBJ2-4; possibly TRBD1 or TRBD2 for D (5 bases each). Trimming removed 2 bases from V and 0 bases from J, with 8 bases in between. The CDR3 has 14 residues. CDR1 and CDR2 from the germline V gene are GTSNPN and SVGIG (reference sequence). The whole variable domain, filled in from reference TRBV30 and TRBJ2-4, reads SQTIHQWPATLVQPVGSPLSLECTVEGTSNPNLYWYRQAAGRGLQLLFYSVGIGQISSEVPQNLSASRPQDRQFILSSKKLLLSDSGFYLCAWSSGTAKNIQYFGAGTRLSVL.

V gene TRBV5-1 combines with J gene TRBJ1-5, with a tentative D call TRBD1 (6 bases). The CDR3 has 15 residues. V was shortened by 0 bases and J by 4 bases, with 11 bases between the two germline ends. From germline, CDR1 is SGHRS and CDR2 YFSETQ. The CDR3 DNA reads TGCGCCAGCAGCTTGGCGGGACACAAAAATCAGCCCCAGCATTTT. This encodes CASSLAGHKNQPQHF.

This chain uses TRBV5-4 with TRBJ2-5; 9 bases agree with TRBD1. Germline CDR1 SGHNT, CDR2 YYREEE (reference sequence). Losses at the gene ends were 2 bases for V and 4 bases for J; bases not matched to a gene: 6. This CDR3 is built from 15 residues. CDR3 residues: CASSLAGTGRETQYF. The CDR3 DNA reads TGTGCCAGCAGCTTAGCCGGGACAGGGCGAGAGACCCAGTACTTC.

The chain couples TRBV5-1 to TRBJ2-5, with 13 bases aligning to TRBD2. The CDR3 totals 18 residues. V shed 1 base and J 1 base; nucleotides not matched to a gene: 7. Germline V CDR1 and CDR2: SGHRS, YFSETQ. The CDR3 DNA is TGCGCCAGCAGCTTGAGACTAGCGGGGGGCGGGCGCCAAGAGACCCAGTACTTC. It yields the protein CASSLRLAGGGRQETQYF.

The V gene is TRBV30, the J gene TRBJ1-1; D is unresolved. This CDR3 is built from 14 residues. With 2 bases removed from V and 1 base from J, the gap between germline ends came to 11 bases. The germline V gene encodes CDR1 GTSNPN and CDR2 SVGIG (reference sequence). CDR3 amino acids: CAWSRRERNTEAFF. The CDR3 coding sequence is TGTGCCTGGAGTAGGCGAGAGAGGAACACTGAAGCTTTCTTT.

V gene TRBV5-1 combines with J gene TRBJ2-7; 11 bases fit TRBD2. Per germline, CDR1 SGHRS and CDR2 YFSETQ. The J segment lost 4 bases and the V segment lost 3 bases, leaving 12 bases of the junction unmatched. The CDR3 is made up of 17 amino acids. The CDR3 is CASSSMKTSGITYEQYF. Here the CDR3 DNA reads TGCGCCAGCAGCTCGATGAAGACTAGCGGGATCACGTACGAGCAGTACTTC.

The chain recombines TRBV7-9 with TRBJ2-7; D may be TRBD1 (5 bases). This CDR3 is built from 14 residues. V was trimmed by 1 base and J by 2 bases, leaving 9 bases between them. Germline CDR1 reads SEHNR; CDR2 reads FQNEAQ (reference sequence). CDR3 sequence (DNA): TGTGCCAGCAGCTTAGAGGTGGGGCCCTACGAGCAGTACTTC. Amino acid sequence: CASSLEVGPYEQYF.

In nucleotides, the CDR3 is TGTGCCAGCAGCGTCGGACTAGCGGGAGTTTTCTACAATGAGCAGTTCTTC. Its protein product is CASSVGLAGVFYNEQFF. The chain uses TRBV9 and TRBJ2-1, with 13 bases identical to TRBD2. Germline assignment: CDR1 SGDLS and CDR2 YYNGEE. V lost 2 bases and J lost 3; bases outside the gene matches: 5. The CDR3 covers 17 residues.

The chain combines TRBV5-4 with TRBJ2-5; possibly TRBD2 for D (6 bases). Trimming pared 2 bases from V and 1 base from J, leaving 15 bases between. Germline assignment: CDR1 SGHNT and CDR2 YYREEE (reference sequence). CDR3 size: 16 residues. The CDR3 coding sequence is TGTGCCAGCAGCTTAAAATACGGGGGAGTCCAAGAGACCCAGTACTTC. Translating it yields CASSLKYGGVQETQYF. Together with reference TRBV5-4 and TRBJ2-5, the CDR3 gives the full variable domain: ETGVTQSPTHLIKTRGQQVTLRCSSQSGHNTVSWYQQALGQGPQFIFQYYREEENGRGNFPPRFSGLQFPNYSSELNVNALELDDSALYLCASSLKYGGVQETQYFGPGTRLLVL.

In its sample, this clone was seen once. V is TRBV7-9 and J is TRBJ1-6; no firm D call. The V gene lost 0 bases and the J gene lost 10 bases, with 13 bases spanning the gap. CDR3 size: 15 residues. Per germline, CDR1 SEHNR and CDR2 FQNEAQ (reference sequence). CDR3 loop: CASSLALFGNSPLHF. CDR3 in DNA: TGTGCCAGCAGCTTAGCGCTTTTCGGGAACTCACCCCTCCACTTT.

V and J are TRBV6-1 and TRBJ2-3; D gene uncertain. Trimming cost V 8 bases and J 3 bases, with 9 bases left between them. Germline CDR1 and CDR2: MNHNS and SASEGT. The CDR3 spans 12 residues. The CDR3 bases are TGTGCCAGCGGACGCCGGACAGATACGCAGTATTTT. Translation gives CASGRRTDTQYF.

The CDR3 protein is CASSLRAGTYNEQFF. The CDR3 DNA follows: TGTGCCAGCTCACTTAGGGCGGGAACCTACAATGAGCAGTTCTTC. V is TRBV18 and J is TRBJ2-1, with a possible D match to TRBD2 (6 bases). Per the germline V gene, CDR1 is KGHSH and CDR2 is LQKENI. CDR3 length equals 15 residues. V gave up 4 bases and J gave up 2 bases, with 12 bases separating them. Full variable domain (outside the CDR3, taken from reference TRBV18 and TRBJ2-1): NAGVMQNPRHLVRRRGQEARLRCSPMKGHSHVYWYRQLPEEGLKFMVYLQKENIIDESGMPKERFSAEFPKEGPSILRIQQVVRGDSAAYFCASSLRAGTYNEQFFGPGTRLTVL.

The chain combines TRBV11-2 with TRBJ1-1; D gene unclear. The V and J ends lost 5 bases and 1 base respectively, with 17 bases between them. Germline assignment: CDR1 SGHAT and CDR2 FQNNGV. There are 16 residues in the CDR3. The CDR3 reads CASSLAPKAGNTEAFF. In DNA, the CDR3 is TGTGCCAGCAGCCTAGCCCCTAAGGCAGGGAACACTGAAGCTTTCTTT.

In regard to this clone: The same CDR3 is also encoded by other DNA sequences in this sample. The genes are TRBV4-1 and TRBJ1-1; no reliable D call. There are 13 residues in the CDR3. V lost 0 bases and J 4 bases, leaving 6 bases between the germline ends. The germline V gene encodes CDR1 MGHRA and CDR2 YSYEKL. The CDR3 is CASSQDRGTEAFF. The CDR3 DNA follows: TGCGCCAGCAGCCAAGATCGGGGCACTGAAGCTTTCTTT.

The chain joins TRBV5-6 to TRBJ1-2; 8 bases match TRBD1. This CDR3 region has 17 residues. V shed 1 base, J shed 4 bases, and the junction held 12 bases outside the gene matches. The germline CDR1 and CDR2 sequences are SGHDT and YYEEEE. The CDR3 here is CASSLMDRDTVFYGYTF. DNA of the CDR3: TGTGCCAGCAGCTTGATGGACAGGGACACAGTATTCTATGGCTACACCTTC. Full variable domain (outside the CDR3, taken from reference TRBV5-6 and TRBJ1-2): DAGVTQSPTHLIKTRGQQVTLRCSPKSGHDTVSWYQQALGQGPQFIFQYYEEEERQRGNFPDRFSGHQFPNYSSELNVNALLLGDSALYLCASSLMDRDTVFYGYTFGSGTRLTVV.